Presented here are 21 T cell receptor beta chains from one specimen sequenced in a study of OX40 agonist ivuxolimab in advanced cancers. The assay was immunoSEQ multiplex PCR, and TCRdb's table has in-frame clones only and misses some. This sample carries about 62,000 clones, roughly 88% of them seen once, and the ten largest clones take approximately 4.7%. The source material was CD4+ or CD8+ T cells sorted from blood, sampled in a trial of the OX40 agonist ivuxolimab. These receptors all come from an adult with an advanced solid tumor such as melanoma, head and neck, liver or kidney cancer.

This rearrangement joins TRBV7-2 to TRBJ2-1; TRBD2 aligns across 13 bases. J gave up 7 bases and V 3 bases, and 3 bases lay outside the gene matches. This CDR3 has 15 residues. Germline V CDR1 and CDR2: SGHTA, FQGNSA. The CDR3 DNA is TGTGCCAGCAGCTTGGGACTAGCGGGGTCGAATGAGCAGTTCTTC. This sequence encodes CASSLGLAGSNEQFF.

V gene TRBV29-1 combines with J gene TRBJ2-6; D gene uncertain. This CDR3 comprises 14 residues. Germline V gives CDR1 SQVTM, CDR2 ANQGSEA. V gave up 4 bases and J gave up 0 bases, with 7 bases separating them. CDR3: CSVVGTSGANVLTF. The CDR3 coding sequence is TGCAGCGTTGTCGGAACCTCTGGGGCCAACGTCCTGACTTTC.

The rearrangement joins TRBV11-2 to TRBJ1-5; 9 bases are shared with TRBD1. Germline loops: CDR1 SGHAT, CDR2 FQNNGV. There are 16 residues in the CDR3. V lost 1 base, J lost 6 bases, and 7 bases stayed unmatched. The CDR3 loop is CASSLAETGGSQPQHF. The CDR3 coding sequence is TGTGCCAGCAGCTTAGCTGAGACAGGGGGAAGTCAGCCCCAGCATTTT.

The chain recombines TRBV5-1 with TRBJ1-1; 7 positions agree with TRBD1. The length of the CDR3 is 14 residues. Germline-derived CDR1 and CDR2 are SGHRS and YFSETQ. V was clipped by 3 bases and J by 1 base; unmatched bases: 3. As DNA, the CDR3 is TGCGCCAGCAGCTATCGGACAGGGAACACTGAAGCTTTCTTT. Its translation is CASSYRTGNTEAFF. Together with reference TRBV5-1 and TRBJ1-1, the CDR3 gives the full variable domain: KAGVTQTPRYLIKTRGQQVTLSCSPISGHRSVSWYQQTPGQGLQFLFEYFSETQRNKGNFPGRFSGRQFSNSRSEMNVSTLELGDSALYLCASSYRTGNTEAFFGQGTRLTVV.

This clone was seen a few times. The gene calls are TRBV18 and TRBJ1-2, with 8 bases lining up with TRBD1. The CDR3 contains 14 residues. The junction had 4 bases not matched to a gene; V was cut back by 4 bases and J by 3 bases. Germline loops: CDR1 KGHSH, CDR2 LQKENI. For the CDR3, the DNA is TGTGCCAGCTCACTTGGACAGGGTGACTATGGCTACACCTTC. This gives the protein CASSLGQGDYGYTF.

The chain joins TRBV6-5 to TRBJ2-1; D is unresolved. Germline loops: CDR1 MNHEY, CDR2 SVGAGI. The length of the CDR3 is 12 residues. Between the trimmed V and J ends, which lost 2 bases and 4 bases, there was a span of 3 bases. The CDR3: CASSYNYNEQFF. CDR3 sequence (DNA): TGTGCCAGCAGTTACAATTACAATGAGCAGTTCTTC.

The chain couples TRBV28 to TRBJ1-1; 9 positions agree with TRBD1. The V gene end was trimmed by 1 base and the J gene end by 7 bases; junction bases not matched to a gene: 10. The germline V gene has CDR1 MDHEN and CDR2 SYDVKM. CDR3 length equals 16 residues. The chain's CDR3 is CASSLYDRGARGEAFF. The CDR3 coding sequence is TGTGCCAGCAGTTTATATGACAGGGGGGCTCGGGGTGAAGCTTTCTTT.

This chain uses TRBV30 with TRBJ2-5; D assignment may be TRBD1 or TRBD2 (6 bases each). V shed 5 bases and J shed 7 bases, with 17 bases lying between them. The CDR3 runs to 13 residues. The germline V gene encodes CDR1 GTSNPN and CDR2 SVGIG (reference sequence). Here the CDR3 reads CAWGPLEGGTQYF. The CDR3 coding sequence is TGTGCCTGGGGGCCCCTCGAGGGGGGGACCCAGTACTTC.

CDR3 in DNA: TGTGCCAGCAGTTACCGCCCAGGCGACACTGAAGCTTTCTTT. It yields the protein CASSYRPGDTEAFF. The genes are TRBV6-5 and TRBJ1-1; D is unclear. CDR3 length equals 14 residues. V lost 2 bases to trimming and J lost 3 bases, with 10 bases between them. CDR1 MNHEY and CDR2 SVGAGI come from the germline V gene.

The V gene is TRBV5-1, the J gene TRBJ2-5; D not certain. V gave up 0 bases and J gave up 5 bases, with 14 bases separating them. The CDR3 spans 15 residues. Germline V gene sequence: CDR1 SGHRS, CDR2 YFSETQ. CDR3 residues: CASSLDTFPEETQYF. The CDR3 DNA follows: TGCGCCAGCAGCTTGGACACCTTTCCAGAGGAGACCCAGTACTTC.

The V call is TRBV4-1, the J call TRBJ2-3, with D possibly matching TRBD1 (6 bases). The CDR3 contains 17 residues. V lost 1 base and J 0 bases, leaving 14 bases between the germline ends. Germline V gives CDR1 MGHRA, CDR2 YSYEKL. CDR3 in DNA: TGCGCCAGCAGCCAAGCCCTAACAGGGACCAGCACAGATACGCAGTATTTT. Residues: CASSQALTGTSTDTQYF.

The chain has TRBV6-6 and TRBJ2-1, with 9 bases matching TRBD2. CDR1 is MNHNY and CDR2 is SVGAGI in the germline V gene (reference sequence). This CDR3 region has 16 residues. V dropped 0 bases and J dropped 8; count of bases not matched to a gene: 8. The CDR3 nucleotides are TGTGCCAGCAGTTACTCTCAAGCGGGAGGAAAAGATGAGCAGTTCTTC. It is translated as CASSYSQAGGKDEQFF.

This CDR3 reads CASSARAPADATNEKLFF. For the CDR3, the DNA is TGTGCCAGCTCAGCCCGGGCCCCCGCAGATGCAACTAATGAAAAACTGTTTTTT. The V and J genes are TRBV18 and TRBJ1-4; D unresolved. V dropped 5 bases and J dropped 0 bases, with 19 bases sitting between them. The length of the CDR3 is 18 residues. Looked up from germline, CDR1 is KGHSH and CDR2 is LQKENI.

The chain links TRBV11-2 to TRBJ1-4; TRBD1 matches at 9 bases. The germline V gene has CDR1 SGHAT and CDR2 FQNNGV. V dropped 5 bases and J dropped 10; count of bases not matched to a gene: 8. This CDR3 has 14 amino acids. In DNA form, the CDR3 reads TGTGCCAGCAGCGGGGGGGCGACAGGGGGAAAACTGTTTTTT. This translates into CASSGGATGGKLFF.

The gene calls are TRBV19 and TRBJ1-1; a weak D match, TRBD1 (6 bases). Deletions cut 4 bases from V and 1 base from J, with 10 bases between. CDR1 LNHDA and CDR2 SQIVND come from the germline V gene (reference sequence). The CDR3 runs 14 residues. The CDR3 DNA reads TGTGCCAGTAGTAACTCAGGGGCGAACACTGAAGCTTTCTTT. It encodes CASSNSGANTEAFF.

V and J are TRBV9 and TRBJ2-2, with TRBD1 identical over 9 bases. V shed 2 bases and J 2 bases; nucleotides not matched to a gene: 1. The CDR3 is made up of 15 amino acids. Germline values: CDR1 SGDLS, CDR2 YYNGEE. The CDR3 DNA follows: TGTGCCAGCAGCGTTACAGGGGGCAACACCGGGGAGCTGTTTTTT. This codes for CASSVTGGNTGELFF.

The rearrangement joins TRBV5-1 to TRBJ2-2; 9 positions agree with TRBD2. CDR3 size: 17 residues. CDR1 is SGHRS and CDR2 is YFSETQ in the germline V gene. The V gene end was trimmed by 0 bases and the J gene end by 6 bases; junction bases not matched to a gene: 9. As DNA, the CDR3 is TGCGCCAGCAGCTTGGCCATTAGCGGGAGTTTTGCCGGGGAGCTGTTTTTT. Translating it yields CASSLAISGSFAGELFF.

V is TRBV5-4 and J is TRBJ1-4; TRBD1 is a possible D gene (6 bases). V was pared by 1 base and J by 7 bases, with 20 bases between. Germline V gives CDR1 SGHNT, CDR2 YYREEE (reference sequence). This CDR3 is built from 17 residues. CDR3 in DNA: TGTGCCAGCAGCTTGAGAGCGACGTGGGCAGGGGCTGAAAAACTGTTTTTT. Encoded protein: CASSLRATWAGAEKLFF.

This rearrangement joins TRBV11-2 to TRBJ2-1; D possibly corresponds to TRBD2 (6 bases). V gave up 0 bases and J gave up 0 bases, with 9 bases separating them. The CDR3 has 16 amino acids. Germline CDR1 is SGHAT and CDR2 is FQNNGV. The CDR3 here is CASSLERGNSYNEQFF. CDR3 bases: TGTGCCAGCAGCTTAGAGCGGGGAAACTCCTACAATGAGCAGTTCTTC.

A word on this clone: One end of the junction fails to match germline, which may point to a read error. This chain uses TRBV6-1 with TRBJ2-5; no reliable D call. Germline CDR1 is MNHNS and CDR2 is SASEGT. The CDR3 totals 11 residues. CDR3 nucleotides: TGTGCCAGCAGTCAAGCGGAGACCCAGTACTTC. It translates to CASSQAETQYF.

The DNA of the CDR3 is TGTGCCAGCAGCACCCAGGGGGGCTATGGCTACACCTTC. It yields the protein CASSTQGGYGYTF. The chain has TRBV11-2 and TRBJ1-2, with 7 bases matching TRBD1. The CDR3 has 13 residues. Losses at the gene ends were 5 bases for V and 4 bases for J; bases not matched to a gene: 4. Germline lookup yields CDR1 SGHAT and CDR2 FQNNGV.